These T cell receptor beta chains were read from a single sample in a study of T cell responses to AZD1222 COVID-19 vaccine. This table comes from immunoSEQ multiplex PCR, and its TCRdb copy is limited to in-frame clones, with some not included. Of 150,000 or so clones listed, roughly 90% are singletons. The specimen comprised peripheral blood, sampled 28 days after the second AZD1222 dose. The receptors come from an adult who received the AZD1222 COVID-19 vaccine. The CDR3 runs from the conserved cysteine through the conserved F or W. The size entry is marked missing in some rows and otherwise reads once, few, many or a size class.

abundance	v_gene	CDR3aa
NA	TRBV18	CASSLPDSIYNSPLHF
once	TRBV27	CASREPYVGEQYF
NA	TRBV9	CASSVDPRTGAGRNEQFF
NA	TRBV11-1	CASSITSGGAHTQYF
NA	TRBV4-3	CASSQEGSGFYGYTF
NA	TRBV7-2	CASSPPGRKDGYTF
NA	TRBV4-3	CASSERGGQSTDTQYF
NA	TRBV12-5	CASGPGGLTDTQYF
NA	TRBV19	CASSITGVNTEAFF
NA	TRBV5-1	CASRGDGNEKLFF
NA	TRBV11-2	CASSLGRGFSGNTIYF
NA	TRBV28	CASRPAQGARSPLHF
NA	TRBV10-2	CGHSYEQYF
NA	TRBV15	CATSGRDIGNTIYF
NA	TRBV27	CASTMGPDNSPLHF
NA	TRBV9	CASSEAPSVNYGYTF
NA	TRBV7-8	CASSLEGSGERGYTF
NA	TRBV9	CASSLGYGEQFF
NA	TRBV3-1/TRBV3-2	CASSQAGGGRGTDTQYF
NA	TRBV12-3/TRBV12-4	CASSRAYEQYF
NA	TRBV2	CASSESGNTEAFF
NA	TRBV9	CASSDTGANTGELFF
NA	TRBV19	CASSIDRSYQPQHF
NA	TRBV6-5	CASSLTRKEGYTF
NA	TRBV28	CASTNQADSYGYTF
NA	TRBV28	CASSSLSLLSNQPQHF
once	TRBV7-2	CASTRRTQAYEQYF
once	TRBV19	CATPSSDSPVGGYTF
NA	TRBV27	CASSPLTRYQPQHF
NA	TRBV14	CASSPGTGLGNEQFF
NA	TRBV28	CASSLPGAAPKLFF
NA	TRBV4-3	CASSQVPGTDTQYF
once	TRBV4-3	CASSVGKWSEQYF
once	TRBV9	CASSRNTGDDGYTF
few	TRBV7-9	CASSPLAGDVGELFF
NA	TRBV28	CASSLWGRGSGVNEQFF
NA	TRBV18	CASSPSIGQWGTEAFF
many	TRBV7-9	CASSALLPGAYNSPLHF
NA	TRBV10-1	CASSPDRNTGELFF
NA	TRBV9	CASSVGLDYNEQFF
NA	TRBV5-1	CASSLAIPATYEQYF
NA	TRBV6-5	CASSIRTGIDGYTF
NA	TRBV19	CASTGNTIYF
NA	TRBV21-1	CASRIRTGGSNQPQHF
NA	TRBV18	CASSPWDRGTGNTIYF
NA	TRBV11-2	CASSLAGRTGIVTEAFF
NA	TRBV19	CASSPGLAGADTQYF
NA	TRBV2	CASSQEGGSPSYEQYF
NA	TRBV5-1	CASSSQTGENEQFF
NA	TRBV5-1	CASSLVVGQSYEQYF
NA	TRBV7-3	CASSPSGTSGAEQFF
NA	TRBV19	CASSIEQVLGAGGHNEQFF
NA	TRBV3-1/TRBV3-2	CASSPGAGGVYEQYF
NA	TRBV28	CASSVTGRGVYEQYF
few	TRBV3-1/TRBV3-2	CASSQDLGDSNQPQHF